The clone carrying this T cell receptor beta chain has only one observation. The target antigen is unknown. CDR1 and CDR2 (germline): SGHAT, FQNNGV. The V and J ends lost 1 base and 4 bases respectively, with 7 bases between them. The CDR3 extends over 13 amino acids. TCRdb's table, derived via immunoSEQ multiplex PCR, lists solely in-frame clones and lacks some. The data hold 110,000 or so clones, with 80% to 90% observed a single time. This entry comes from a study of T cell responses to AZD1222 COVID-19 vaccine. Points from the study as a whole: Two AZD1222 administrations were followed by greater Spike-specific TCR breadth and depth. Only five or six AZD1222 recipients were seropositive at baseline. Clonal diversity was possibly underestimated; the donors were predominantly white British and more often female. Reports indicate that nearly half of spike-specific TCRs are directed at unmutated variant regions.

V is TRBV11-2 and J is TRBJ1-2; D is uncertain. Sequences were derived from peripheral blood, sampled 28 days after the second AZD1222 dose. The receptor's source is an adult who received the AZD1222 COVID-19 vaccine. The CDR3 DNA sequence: TGTGCCAGCAGCTTAGTGGGCAGCTATGGCTACACCTTC. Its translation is CASSLVGSYGYTF.